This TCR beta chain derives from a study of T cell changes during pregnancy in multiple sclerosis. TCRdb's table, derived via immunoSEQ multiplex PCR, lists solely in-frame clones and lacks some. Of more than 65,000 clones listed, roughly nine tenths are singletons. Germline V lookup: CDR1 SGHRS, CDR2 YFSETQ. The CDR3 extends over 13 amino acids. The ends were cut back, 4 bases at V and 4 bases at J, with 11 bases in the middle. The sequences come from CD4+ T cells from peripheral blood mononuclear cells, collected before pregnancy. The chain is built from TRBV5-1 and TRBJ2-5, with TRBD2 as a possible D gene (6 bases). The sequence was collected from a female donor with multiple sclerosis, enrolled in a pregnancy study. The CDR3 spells CASSNGGVETQYF. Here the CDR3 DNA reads TGCGCCAGCAGCAACGGGGGTGTAGAGACCCAGTACTTC.